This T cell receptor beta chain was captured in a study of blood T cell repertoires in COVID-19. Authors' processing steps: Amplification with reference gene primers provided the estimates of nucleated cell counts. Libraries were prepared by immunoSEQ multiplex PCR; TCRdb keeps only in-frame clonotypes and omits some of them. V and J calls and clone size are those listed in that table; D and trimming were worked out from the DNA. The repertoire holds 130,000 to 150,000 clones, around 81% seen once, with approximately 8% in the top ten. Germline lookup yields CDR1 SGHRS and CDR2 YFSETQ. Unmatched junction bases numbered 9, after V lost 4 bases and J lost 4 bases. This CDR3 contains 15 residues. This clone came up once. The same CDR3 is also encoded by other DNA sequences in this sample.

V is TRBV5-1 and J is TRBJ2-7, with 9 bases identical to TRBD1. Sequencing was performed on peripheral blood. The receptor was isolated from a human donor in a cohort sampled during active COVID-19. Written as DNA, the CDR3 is TGCGCCAGCAGCCCCGGGGGGACAGGGAGTTACGAGCAGTACTTC. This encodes CASSPGGTGSYEQYF.